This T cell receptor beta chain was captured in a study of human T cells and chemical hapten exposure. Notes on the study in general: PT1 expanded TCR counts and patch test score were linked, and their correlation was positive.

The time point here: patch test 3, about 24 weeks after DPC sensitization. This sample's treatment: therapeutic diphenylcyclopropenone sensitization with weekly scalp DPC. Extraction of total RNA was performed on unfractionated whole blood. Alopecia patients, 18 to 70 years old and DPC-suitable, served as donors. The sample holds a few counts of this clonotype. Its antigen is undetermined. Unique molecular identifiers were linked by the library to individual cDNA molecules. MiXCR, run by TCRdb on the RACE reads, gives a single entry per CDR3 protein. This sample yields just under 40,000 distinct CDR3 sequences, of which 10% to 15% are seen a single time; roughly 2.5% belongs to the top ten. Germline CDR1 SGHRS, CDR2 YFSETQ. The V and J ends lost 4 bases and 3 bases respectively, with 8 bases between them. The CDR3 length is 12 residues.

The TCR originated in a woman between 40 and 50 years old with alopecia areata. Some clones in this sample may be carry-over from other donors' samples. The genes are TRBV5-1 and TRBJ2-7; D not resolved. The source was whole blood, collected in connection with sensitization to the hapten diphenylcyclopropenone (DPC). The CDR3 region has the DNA TGCGCCAGCAGCCTCGACGGCTACGAGCAGTACTTC. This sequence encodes CASSLDGYEQYF.